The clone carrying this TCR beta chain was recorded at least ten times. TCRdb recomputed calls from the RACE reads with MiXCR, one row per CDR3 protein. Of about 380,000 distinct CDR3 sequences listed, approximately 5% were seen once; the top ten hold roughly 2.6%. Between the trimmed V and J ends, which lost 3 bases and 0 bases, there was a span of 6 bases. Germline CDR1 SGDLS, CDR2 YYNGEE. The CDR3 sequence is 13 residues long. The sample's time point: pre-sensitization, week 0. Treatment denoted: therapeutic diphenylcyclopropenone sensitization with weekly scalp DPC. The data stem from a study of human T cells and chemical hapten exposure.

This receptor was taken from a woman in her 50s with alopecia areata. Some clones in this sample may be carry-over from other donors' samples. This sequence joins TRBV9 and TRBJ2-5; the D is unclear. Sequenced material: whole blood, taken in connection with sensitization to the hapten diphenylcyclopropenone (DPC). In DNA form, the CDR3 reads TGTGCCAGCAGCGACAGATACCAAGAGACCCAGTACTTC. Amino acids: CASSDRYQETQYF.